Here is one T cell receptor beta chain with its context. The antigen is not known. The CDR3 contains 12 residues. V lost 3 bases to trimming and J lost 6 bases, with 10 bases between them. CDR1 and CDR2 (germline): SGDLS, YYNGEE. The data were obtained in a study of OX40 agonist ivuxolimab in advanced cancers. TCRdb's table, derived via immunoSEQ multiplex PCR, lists solely in-frame clones and lacks some. There are around 63,000 clones in the sample; approximately 90% occur only once, and 0.27% lies in the top ten. Study-level results: Clonal expansion was among the lowest in partial responders at 0.1-3.0 mg/kg, especially CD8+. On average, CD8+ T cells showed a greater number of expanded clones than CD4+.

V and J are TRBV9 and TRBJ2-7, with a weak D call TRBD1 (5 bases). This receptor was identified in an adult with an advanced solid tumor such as melanoma, head and neck, liver or kidney cancer. The source was CD4+ or CD8+ T cells sorted from blood, collected in a trial of the OX40 agonist ivuxolimab. CDR3 loop: CASSATVGEQYF. The CDR3 nucleotides read TGTGCCAGCAGCGCGACAGTTGGCGAGCAGTACTTC.